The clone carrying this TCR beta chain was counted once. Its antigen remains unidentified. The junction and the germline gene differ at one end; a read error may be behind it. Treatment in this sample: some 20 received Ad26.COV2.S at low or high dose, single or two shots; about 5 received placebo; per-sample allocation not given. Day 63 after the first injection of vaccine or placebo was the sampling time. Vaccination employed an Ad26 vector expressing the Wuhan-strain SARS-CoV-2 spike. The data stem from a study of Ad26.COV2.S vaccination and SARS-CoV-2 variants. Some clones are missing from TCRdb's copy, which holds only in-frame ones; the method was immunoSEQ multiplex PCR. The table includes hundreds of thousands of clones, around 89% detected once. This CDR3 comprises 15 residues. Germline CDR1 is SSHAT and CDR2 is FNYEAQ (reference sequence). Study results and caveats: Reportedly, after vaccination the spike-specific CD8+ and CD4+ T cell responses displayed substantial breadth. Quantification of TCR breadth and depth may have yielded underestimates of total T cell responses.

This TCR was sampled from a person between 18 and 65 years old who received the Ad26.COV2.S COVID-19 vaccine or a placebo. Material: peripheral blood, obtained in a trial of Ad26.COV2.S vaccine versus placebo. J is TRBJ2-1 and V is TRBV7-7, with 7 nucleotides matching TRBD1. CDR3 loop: CASSLGVTGNDEQFF. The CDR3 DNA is TGTGCTAGCAGCTTAGGAGTGACAGGGAATGATGAGCAGTTCTTC.